The rows below give T cell receptor beta chains drawn from one sample of a study of cytomegalovirus exposure and HLA in healthy donors. Clones were sequenced by immunoSEQ multiplex PCR, and TCRdb holds only the in-frame ones, with some missing. Among some 110,000 clones listed, roughly 94% were seen once. The sample consisted of PBMCs. The source is a woman between 18 and 29 years old in good health and CMV-seronegative. Both conserved end residues are part of each CDR3. The D gene is left open where the match is weak. A clone size is listed for some rows: how often the clone was seen (once, few, many), or a class if it is expanded.

V	size	D	J	CDR3	DNA
TRBV7-9	NA	NA	TRBJ1-2	CASSLAAVSSDGYTF	TGTGCCAGCAGCTTAGCCGCGGTTTCCTCGGATGGCTACACCTTC
TRBV10-3	NA	TRBD2	TRBJ2-5	CAIQASGGYQETQYF	TGTGCCATCCAAGCGAGCGGGGGGTACCAAGAGACCCAGTACTTC
TRBV13	NA	TRBD1	TRBJ2-7	CASSPRQGAYEQYF	TGTGCCAGCAGCCCCCGACAGGGGGCCTACGAGCAGTACTTC
TRBV6-4	NA	TRBD2	TRBJ2-5	CASGGLAGDQETQYF	TGTGCCAGCGGGGGACTAGCGGGGGATCAAGAGACCCAGTACTTC
TRBV6-1	few	NA	TRBJ1-1	CASSLTGTLPGEAFF	TGTGCCAGCAGTTTGACCGGGACCCTCCCGGGAGAGGCTTTCTTT
TRBV28	NA	NA	TRBJ1-1	CASNTNTGMNTEAFF	TGTGCCAGCAATACCAACACAGGGATGAACACTGAAGCTTTCTTT
TRBV5-1	NA	NA	TRBJ1-4	CASSLGGNANNEKLFF	TGCGCCAGCAGCTTGGGGGGCAATGCCAATAATGAAAAACTGTTTTTT
TRBV4-2	NA	NA	TRBJ2-1	CASSQGRGRGDRDNEQFF	TGTGCCAGCAGCCAAGGGCGAGGACGGGGAGACCGCGACAATGAGCAGTTCTTC
TRBV5-1	NA	TRBD1	TRBJ2-7	CASKAGDRGQRYEQYF	TGCGCCAGCAAGGCCGGCGACAGGGGGCAAAGGTACGAGCAGTACTTC
TRBV2	NA	NA	TRBJ2-2	CATERQANTGELFF	TGTGCCACCGAGAGACAGGCGAACACCGGGGAGCTGTTTTTT
TRBV6-4	few	TRBD2	TRBJ2-3	CASSERGATDTQYF	TGTGCCAGCAGTGAGCGGGGGGCCACAGATACGCAGTATTTT
TRBV30	once	NA	TRBJ2-7	CAWGAYPYEQYF	TGTGCCTGGGGGGCGTATCCGTACGAGCAGTACTTC
TRBV13	NA	TRBD1	TRBJ1-5	CASSNTGTGLTNQPQHF	TGTGCCAGCAGCAATACCGGGACAGGGTTGACAAATCAGCCCCAGCATTTT
TRBV11-2	NA	NA	TRBJ2-7	CASSFSPGHYEQYF	TGTGCCAGCAGCTTTTCGCCAGGGCACTACGAGCAGTACTTC
TRBV7-2	NA	TRBD2	TRBJ2-7	CASSSALAGFSYEQYF	TGTGCCAGCAGCTCCGCCCTAGCGGGGTTCTCCTACGAGCAGTACTTC
TRBV5-3	NA	TRBD1	TRBJ2-5	CARSSGSGQSQETQYF	TGTGCCAGAAGCTCCGGATCGGGACAGTCCCAAGAGACCCAGTACTTC
TRBV28	NA	TRBD1	TRBJ1-5	CASRPGQVLQPQHF	TGTGCCAGCAGGCCGGGACAGGTCTTACAGCCCCAGCATTTT
TRBV5-4	NA	TRBD2	TRBJ2-7	CASSLGLAGAEQYF	TGTGCCAGCAGCTTGGGCCTAGCGGGAGCCGAGCAGTACTTC
TRBV4-1	NA	NA	TRBJ2-7	CASSQGEASYEQYF	TGCGCCAGCAGCCAAGGAGAGGCGTCCTACGAGCAGTACTTC
TRBV2	NA	TRBD2	TRBJ2-1	CASSEGGLAGRFNEQFF	TGTGCCAGCAGTGAAGGGGGACTAGCGGGACGGTTCAATGAGCAGTTCTTC
TRBV7-6	NA	NA	TRBJ1-6	CASSLNSGDLSPLHF	TGTGCCAGCAGCTTAAATTCAGGGGACCTATCACCCCTCCACTTT
TRBV5-4	NA	TRBD2	TRBJ2-7	CASSLGLAGSSYEQYF	TGTGCCAGCAGCTTGGGACTAGCGGGGTCCTCCTACGAGCAGTACTTC
TRBV4-1	NA	NA	TRBJ1-4	CASQGQGAEKLFF	TGCGCCAGCCAGGGGCAGGGAGCTGAAAAACTGTTTTTT
TRBV19	once	NA	TRBJ2-6	CASSIGVGVSGANVLTF	TGTGCCAGTAGTATAGGGGTCGGGGTCTCTGGGGCCAACGTCCTGACTTTC
TRBV6-5	NA	NA	TRBJ2-1	CASSWGPQGEQFF	TGTGCCAGCAGTTGGGGGCCCCAGGGAGAGCAGTTCTTC
TRBV5-4	NA	NA	TRBJ2-1	CASRVRGSPNEQFF	TGTGCCAGCAGGGTCCGGGGTAGCCCCAATGAGCAGTTCTTC